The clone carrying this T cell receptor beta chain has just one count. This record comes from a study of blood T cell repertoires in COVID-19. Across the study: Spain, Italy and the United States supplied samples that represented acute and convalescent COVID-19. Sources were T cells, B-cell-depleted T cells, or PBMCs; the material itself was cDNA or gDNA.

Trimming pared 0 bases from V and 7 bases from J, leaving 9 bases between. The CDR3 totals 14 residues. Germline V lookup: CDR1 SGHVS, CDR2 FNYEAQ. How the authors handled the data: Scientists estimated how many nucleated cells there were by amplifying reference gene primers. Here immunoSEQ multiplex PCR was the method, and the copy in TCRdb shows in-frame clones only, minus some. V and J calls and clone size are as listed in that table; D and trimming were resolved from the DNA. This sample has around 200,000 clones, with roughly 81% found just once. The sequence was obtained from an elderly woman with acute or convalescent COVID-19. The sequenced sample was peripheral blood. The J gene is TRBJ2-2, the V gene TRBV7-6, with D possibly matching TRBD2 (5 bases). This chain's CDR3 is CASSLARAGGELFF. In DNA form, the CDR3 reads TGTGCCAGCAGCTTAGCGAGGGCGGGCGGGGAGCTGTTTTTT.